The rows below give T cell receptor beta chains drawn from one sample of a study of cytomegalovirus exposure and HLA in healthy donors. Here immunoSEQ multiplex PCR was the method, and the copy in TCRdb shows in-frame clones only, minus some. Counted here are some 120,000 clones, around three quarters occurring once; the ten biggest clones make up 3.5% to 5%. The material sequenced was PBMCs. These TCRs come from a man aged 25-40 years in good health and CMV-seropositive. The CDR3 runs from the conserved cysteine through the conserved F or W. A D gene is named only where the DNA matches it firmly. The size field is filled for only some rows; it gives once, few, many or a size class.

clone size,V gene,J gene,D gene,CDR3 DNA,CDR3 protein
.,TRBV5-1,TRBJ1-1,TRBD1,TGCGCCAGCAGCAGGGACAGGAGGAGCACTGAAGCTTTCTTT,CASSRDRRSTEAFF
.,TRBV29-1,TRBJ1-2,TRBD1,TGCAGCGGACTAGGGGAGGGACAGGACCATGGCTACACCTTC,CSGLGEGQDHGYTF
.,TRBV16,TRBJ1-2,TRBD1,TGTGCCAGCTGCCCCGGGACAGGGATGAACTATGGCTACACCTTC,CASCPGTGMNYGYTF
.,TRBV7-2,TRBJ1-6,.,TGTGCCAGCAGCCCAAGGAGGGATTCACCCCTCCACTTT,CASSPRRDSPLHF
.,TRBV7-8,TRBJ2-1,TRBD1,TGTGCCAGCAGCCTCCCTTCCCCAGGGGGCGATGAGCAGTTCTTC,CASSLPSPGGDEQFF
.,TRBV2,TRBJ1-6,TRBD1,TGTGCCAGCAGCGACACAGGGGGCAGTTCACCCCTCCACTTT,CASSDTGGSSPLHF
few,TRBV18,TRBJ2-7,.,TGTGCCAGCTCACCATCGACTACCGAGCAGTACTTC,CASSPSTTEQYF
medium-sized,TRBV4-3,TRBJ2-3,.,TGCGCCAGCAGCCAACAAAGCCCGGGGGACTTCGATACGCAGTATTTT,CASSQQSPGDFDTQYF
.,TRBV10-3,TRBJ1-1,TRBD1,TGTGCCATCAGAAGTGGGACAGGACTTCCTGAAGCTTTCTTT,CAIRSGTGLPEAFF
.,TRBV5-6,TRBJ1-4,.,TGTGCCAGCAGCCCCGTCGGGGGGCCGAATGAAAAACTGTTTTTT,CASSPVGGPNEKLFF
.,TRBV27,TRBJ1-2,TRBD1,TGTGCCAGCAAGGGACAGGGGGCCTATGGCTACACCTTC,CASKGQGAYGYTF